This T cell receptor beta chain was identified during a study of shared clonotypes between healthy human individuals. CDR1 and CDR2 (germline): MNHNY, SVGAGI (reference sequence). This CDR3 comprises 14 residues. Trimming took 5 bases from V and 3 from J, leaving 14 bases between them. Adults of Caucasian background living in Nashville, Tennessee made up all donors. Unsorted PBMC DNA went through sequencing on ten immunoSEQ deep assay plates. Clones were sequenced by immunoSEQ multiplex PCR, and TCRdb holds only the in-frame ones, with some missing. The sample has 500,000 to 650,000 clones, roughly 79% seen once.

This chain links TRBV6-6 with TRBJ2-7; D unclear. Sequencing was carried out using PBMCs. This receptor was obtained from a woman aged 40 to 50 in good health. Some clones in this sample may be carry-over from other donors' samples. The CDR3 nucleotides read TGTGCCAGCAGTCATAGGCCCTATCACTACGAGCAGTACTTC. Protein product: CASSHRPYHYEQYF.